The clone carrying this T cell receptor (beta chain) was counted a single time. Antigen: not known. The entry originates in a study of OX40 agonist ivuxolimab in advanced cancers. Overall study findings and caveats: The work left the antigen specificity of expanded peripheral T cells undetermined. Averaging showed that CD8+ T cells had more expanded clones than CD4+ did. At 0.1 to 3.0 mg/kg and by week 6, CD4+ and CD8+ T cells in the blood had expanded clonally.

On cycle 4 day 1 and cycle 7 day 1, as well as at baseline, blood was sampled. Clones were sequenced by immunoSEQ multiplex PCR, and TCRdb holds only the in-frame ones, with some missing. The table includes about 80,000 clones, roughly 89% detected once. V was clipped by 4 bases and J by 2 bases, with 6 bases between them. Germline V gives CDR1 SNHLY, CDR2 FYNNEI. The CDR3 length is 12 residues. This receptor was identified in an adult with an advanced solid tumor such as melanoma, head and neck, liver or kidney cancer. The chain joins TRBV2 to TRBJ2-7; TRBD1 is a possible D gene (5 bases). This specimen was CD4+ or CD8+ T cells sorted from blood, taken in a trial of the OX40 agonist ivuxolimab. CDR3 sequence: CASSGQTYEQYF. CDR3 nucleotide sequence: TGTGCCAGCAGTGGACAGACCTACGAGCAGTACTTC.